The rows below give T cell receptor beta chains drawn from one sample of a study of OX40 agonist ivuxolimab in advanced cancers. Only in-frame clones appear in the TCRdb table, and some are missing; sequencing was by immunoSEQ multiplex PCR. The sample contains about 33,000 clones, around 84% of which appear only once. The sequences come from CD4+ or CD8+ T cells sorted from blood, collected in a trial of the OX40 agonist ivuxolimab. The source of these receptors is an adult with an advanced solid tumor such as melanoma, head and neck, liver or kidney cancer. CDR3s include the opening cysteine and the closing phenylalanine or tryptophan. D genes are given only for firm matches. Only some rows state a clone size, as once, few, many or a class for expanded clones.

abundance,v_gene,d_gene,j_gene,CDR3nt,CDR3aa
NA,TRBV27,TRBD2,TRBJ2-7,TGTGCCAGCAGTGAGGTAGCGGGAGGCCACGAGCAGTACTTC,CASSEVAGGHEQYF
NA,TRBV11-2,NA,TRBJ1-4,TGTGCCAGCAGCTTAGTTCCGGGAGCAACTAATGAAAAACTGTTTTTT,CASSLVPGATNEKLFF
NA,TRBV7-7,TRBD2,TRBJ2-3,TGTGCCAGCAGCTTAGTCGGCGGGGGGGGAGATACGCAGTATTTT,CASSLVGGGGDTQYF
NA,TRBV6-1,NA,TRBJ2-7,TGTGCCAGCCGACCTTCAGGGAACACCTACGAGCAGTACTTC,CASRPSGNTYEQYF
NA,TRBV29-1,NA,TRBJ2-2,TGCAGCGTTGAAGATCAAGGGGCTTACGGGGAGCTGTTTTTT,CSVEDQGAYGELFF
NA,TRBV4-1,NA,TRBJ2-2,TGCGCCAGCAGCCAAACCAGGGGTTCCGGGGAGCTGTTTTTT,CASSQTRGSGELFF
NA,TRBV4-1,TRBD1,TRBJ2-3,TGCGCCAGCAGCTTCCTCGTGAGCGCAGGGGGCTCCACAGATACGCAGTATTTT,CASSFLVSAGGSTDTQYF
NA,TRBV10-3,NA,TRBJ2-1,TGTGCCATCAGTGAGGGTCTGTTCAATGAGCAGTTCTTC,CAISEGLFNEQFF
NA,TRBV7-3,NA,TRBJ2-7,TGTGCCAGCAGCTTAAACGCGGACGGAACCACCTCCTACGAGCAGTACTTC,CASSLNADGTTSYEQYF
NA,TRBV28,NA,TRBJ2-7,TGTGCCAGCAGCCCGGGTTTTACCTACGAGCAGTACTTC,CASSPGFTYEQYF
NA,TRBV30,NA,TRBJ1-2,TGTGCTGCTTGGGACTCCCACGGGGTAAACTATGGCTACACCTTC,CAAWDSHGVNYGYTF
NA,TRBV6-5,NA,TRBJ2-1,TGTGCCATCGGGACGGGTGCCTACAATGAGCAGTTCTTC,CAIGTGAYNEQFF
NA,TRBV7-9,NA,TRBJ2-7,TGTGCCAGCAGCGGCGACAAAAGCTACGAGCAGTACTTC,CASSGDKSYEQYF
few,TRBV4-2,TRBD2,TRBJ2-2,TGTGCCAGCAGCCCAAGACTAGCGAAATACACCGGGGAGCTGTTTTTT,CASSPRLAKYTGELFF
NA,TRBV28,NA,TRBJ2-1,TGTGCCAGCAGTCCTACAGGGTTGGATGAGCAGTTCTTC,CASSPTGLDEQFF
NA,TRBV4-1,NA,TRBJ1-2,TGCGCCAGCAGCCCAACGGGGGCGTACTATGGCTACACCTTC,CASSPTGAYYGYTF
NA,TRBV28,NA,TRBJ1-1,TGTGCCAGCAGTTTAACGGGGGCGGGCACTGAAGCTTTCTTT,CASSLTGAGTEAFF
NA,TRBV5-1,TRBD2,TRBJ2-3,TGCGCCAGCAGATACGGACTAGCGGGATCAGATACGCAGTATTTT,CASRYGLAGSDTQYF
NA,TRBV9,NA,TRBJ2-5,TGTGCCAGCAGCGTTAGCTCGGGAGAGGGGGAGACCCAGTACTTC,CASSVSSGEGETQYF
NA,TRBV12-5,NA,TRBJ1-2,TGTGCTAGTGGTTTGTCCGGGACCCCTAACTATGGCTACACCTTC,CASGLSGTPNYGYTF
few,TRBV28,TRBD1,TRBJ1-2,TGTGCCAGCAGTTCGGGACAGATTTATGGCTACACCTTC,CASSSGQIYGYTF
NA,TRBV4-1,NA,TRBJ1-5,TGCGCCAGCAGCCAAGATCGGGGAGTTAGCAATCAGCCCCAGCATTTT,CASSQDRGVSNQPQHF
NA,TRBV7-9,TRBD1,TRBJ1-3,TGTGCCAGCAGTTCGGCCGGGACAGGGGTGAACACCATATATTTT,CASSSAGTGVNTIYF
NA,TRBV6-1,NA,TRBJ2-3,TGTGCCAGCGGCCTCCAATCCACAGATACGCAGTATTTT,CASGLQSTDTQYF
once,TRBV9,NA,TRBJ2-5,TGTGCCAGCAGCGTGTCCGGGACCTTAGGGGAGACCCAGTACTTC,CASSVSGTLGETQYF
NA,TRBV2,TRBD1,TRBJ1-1,TGTGCCAGCAGTGAACTAGGGGGCCAGAACACTGAAGCTTTCTTT,CASSELGGQNTEAFF
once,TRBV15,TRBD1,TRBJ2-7,TGTGCCACCAGCAGAGATAGACAGGGACCCGAGCAGTACTTC,CATSRDRQGPEQYF
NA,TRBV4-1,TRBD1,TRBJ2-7,TGCGCCAGCAGCCATCCCCCCGGGACAGCACCCAGCGAGCAGTACTTC,CASSHPPGTAPSEQYF
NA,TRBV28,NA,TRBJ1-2,TGTGCCAGCAGTTCCGATTTCGGCGGGCAGTTCTATGGCTACACCTTC,CASSSDFGGQFYGYTF
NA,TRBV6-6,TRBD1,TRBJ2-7,TGTGCCAGCAGTTCCACCGGGACAGGGCTTTACGAGCAGTACTTC,CASSSTGTGLYEQYF
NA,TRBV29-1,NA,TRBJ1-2,TGCAGCGTCCGACTTACAGCTAACTATGGCTACACCTTC,CSVRLTANYGYTF
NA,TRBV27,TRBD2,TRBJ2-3,TGTGCCAGCAGTTTATCGGTCCTAGCGGGGCTCACAGATACGCAGTATTTT,CASSLSVLAGLTDTQYF
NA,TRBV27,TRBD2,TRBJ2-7,TGTGCCAGCAGTCCAAGGACTAGCGGAGAGCAGTACTTC,CASSPRTSGEQYF
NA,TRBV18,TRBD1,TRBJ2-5,TGTGCCAGCTCACCCATCGGACAGGGGGCGCCGGAGACCCAGTACTTC,CASSPIGQGAPETQYF
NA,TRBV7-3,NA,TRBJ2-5,TGTGCCAGCAGCTTAACTGGCGGGGACTGGGAGACCCAGTACTTC,CASSLTGGDWETQYF
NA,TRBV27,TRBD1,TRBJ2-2,TGTGCCACCTTCTCATACCGGGACAGGGGGCCCGGGGAGCTGTTTTTT,CATFSYRDRGPGELFF
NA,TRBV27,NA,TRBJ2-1,TGTGCCAGCAGTTTACCACAGGGCGATGAGCAGTTCTTC,CASSLPQGDEQFF
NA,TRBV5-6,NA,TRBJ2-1,TGTGCCAGCAGCTCAGGGGACAATGAGCAGTTCTTC,CASSSGDNEQFF
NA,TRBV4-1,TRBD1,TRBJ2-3,TGCGCCAGCAGCCAGGACAGGAGCACAGATACGCAGTATTTT,CASSQDRSTDTQYF
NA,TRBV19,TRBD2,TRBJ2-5,TGTGCCAGTAGTAACCTCGGACTAGCGGGGGTCGAGACCCAGTACTTC,CASSNLGLAGVETQYF
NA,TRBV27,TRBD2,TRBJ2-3,TGTGCCAGCAGTTTCTGGGCGGGGGGCTCCCCAGATACGCAGTATTTT,CASSFWAGGSPDTQYF
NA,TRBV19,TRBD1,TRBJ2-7,TGTGCCAGTAGTACGGGACAGGGAAACGAGCAGTACTTC,CASSTGQGNEQYF
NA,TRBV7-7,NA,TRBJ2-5,TGTGCTAGCAGCTTAGTTAGTCATAGCGTTGGGGGAGAGACCCAGTACTTC,CASSLVSHSVGGETQYF
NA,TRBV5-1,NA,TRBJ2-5,TGCGCCAGCAGCCCCCGGGGAGACACACAAAACCAAGAGACCCAGTACTTC,CASSPRGDTQNQETQYF
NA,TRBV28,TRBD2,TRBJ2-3,TGTGCCAGCAGTCTCGGGGGGAGCACAGATACGCAGTATTTT,CASSLGGSTDTQYF
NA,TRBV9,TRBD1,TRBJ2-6,TGTGCCAGCAGCGTAGATGGGACAGGGGTTTCAGGAGCCAACGTCCTGACTTTC,CASSVDGTGVSGANVLTF
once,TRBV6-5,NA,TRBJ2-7,TGTGCCAGCAGTTACTCGGAAGCCTACGAGCAGTACTTC,CASSYSEAYEQYF
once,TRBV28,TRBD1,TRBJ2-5,TGTGCCAGCAGTTTTGACAGGGATTTACAAGAGACCCAGTACTTC,CASSFDRDLQETQYF
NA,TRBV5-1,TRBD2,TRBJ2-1,TGCGCCAGCAGCTCCCCTCGAGGGCGGGAGTATGGCAATGAGCAGTTCTTC,CASSSPRGREYGNEQFF
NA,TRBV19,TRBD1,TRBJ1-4,TGTGCCAGTAGTGTACCGGGACAGAATAATGAAAAACTGTTTTTT,CASSVPGQNNEKLFF
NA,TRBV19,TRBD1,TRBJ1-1,TGTGCCAGTAGAAGGGACAGGGGGAACACTGAAGCTTTCTTT,CASRRDRGNTEAFF
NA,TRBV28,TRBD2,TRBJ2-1,TGTGCCAGCAGTTTACTAGCGGGAGGTAGCTCCTACAATGAGCAGTTCTTC,CASSLLAGGSSYNEQFF
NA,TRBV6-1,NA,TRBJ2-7,TGTGCCAGCAGTGACGGTCGGACAGTAGCCTACGAGCAGTACTTC,CASSDGRTVAYEQYF
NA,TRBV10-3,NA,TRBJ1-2,TGTGCCATCAGTGAGTCTGGGGGGGAAGACTATGGCTACACCTTC,CAISESGGEDYGYTF
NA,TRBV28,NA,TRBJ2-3,TGTGCCAGCACCGTCGGAGACAAGGACACAGATACGCAGTATTTT,CASTVGDKDTDTQYF
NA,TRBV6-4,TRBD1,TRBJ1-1,TGTGCCAGCAGTGACTCGCGCAGGGGGGAAGCTTTCTTT,CASSDSRRGEAFF
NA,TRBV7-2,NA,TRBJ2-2,TGTGCCAGCGGTTGGGTAACCGGGGAGCTGTTTTTT,CASGWVTGELFF
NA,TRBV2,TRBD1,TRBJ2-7,TGTGCCAGCAACCCAGGGGGCGAATACGAGCAGTACTTC,CASNPGGEYEQYF
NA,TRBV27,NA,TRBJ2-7,TGTGCCAGCAGCAAAGGCCCTGGGGTAGCCTACGAGCAGTACTTC,CASSKGPGVAYEQYF
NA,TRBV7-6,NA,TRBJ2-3,TGTGCCAGCAGCTGGGACAGGGAAGGGACTAGCGACACAGATACGCAGTATTTT,CASSWDREGTSDTDTQYF